Listed here are 27 T cell receptor beta chains from one sample, sequenced in a study of T cells in Graves' hyperthyroidism and ophthalmopathy. What was amplified from RNA transcripts were TCR beta CDR3 regions. Primed by the HTBI set, a first-round RT-PCR was run on the TCR CDR3. TCRdb re-called the multiplex PCR reads through MiXCR, storing one row per CDR3 protein. The table shows 690,000 or so distinct CDR3 sequences, with 18% occurring only once. Sequencing used blood. All receptors come from a woman in her forties or fifties with Graves' hyperthyroidism that later progressed to Graves' ophthalmopathy.

The sample holds a few counts of this clonotype. V gene TRBV12-5 combines with J gene TRBJ2-1, with 10 positions matching TRBD2. Germline V gene lookup returns CDR1 LGHNT and CDR2 FRNRAP. This CDR3 region has 16 residues. The junction had 11 bases not matched to a gene; V was cut back by 4 bases and J by 8 bases. CDR3 residues: CASGWRAGGNRDEQFF. The DNA of the CDR3 is TGTGCTAGTGGTTGGAGAGCGGGGGGGAATAGGGATGAGCAGTTCTTC.

The chain employs TRBV20-1 and TRBJ2-7, with 14 positions matching TRBD2. CDR1 is DFQATT, CDR2 SNEGSKA, per germline (reference sequence). The CDR3 is made up of 17 amino acids. V shed 1 base and J 3 bases; nucleotides not matched to a gene: 8. The DNA of the CDR3 is TGCAGTGCTAGAGGGCGACCGGGACTAGCGGGGGTCTACGAGCAGTACTTC. Amino acids: CSARGRPGLAGVYEQYF.

This clonotype was detected a few times. The chain couples TRBV3-1 to TRBJ1-4, with D perhaps matching TRBD1 (6 bases). Germline loops: CDR1 LGHDT, CDR2 YNNKEL (reference sequence). This CDR3 spans 17 amino acids. V was clipped by 1 base and J by 4 bases, with 16 bases between them. In nucleotides, the CDR3 is TGTGCCAGCAGCCAAGCAACGGACAGTCGGATTAATGAAAAACTGTTTTTT. Residues: CASSQATDSRINEKLFF. The full variable domain, completed using reference TRBV3-1 and TRBJ1-4, is DTAVSQTPKYLVTQMGNDKSIKCEQNLGHDTMYWYKQDSKKFLKIMFSYNNKELIINETVPNRFSPKSPDKAHLNLHINSLELGDSAVYFCASSQATDSRINEKLFFGSGTQLSVL.

The table lists this clonotype with a few counts. This rearrangement joins TRBV20-1 to TRBJ1-5; 7 nucleotides agree with TRBD1. The ends lost 1 base at V and 3 bases at J; junction bases unmatched: 6. CDR3 length: 15 residues. CDR1 is DFQATT and CDR2 is SNEGSKA in the germline V gene (reference sequence). The CDR3 loop reads CSARAPGQVNQPQHF. The DNA of the CDR3 is TGCAGTGCTAGAGCCCCCGGACAGGTCAATCAGCCCCAGCATTTT.

As for this clonotype: This may be a read error, as it is one base from a much larger clone. The chain joins TRBV7-9 to TRBJ2-1, with TRBD1 matching 9 bases. Germline assignment: CDR1 SEHNR and CDR2 FQNEAQ (reference sequence). With 4 bases clipped from V and 3 bases from J, the junction kept 4 bases outside the gene matches. The CDR3 runs to 15 residues. CDR3 nucleotide sequence: TGTGCCAGCAGCTCCCGGGACAGGGACTACAATGAGCAGTTCTTC. Amino acid sequence: CASSSRDRDYNEQFF.

This clonotype turned up a few times. The J gene is TRBJ2-5, the V gene TRBV12-3 or TRBV12-4, with 7 bases identical to TRBD1. The V gene end was trimmed by 3 bases and the J gene end by 5 bases; junction bases not matched to a gene: 3. CDR3 length: 13 residues. The CDR3 reads CASSFGTVETQYF. CDR3 sequence (DNA): TGTGCCAGCAGTTTCGGGACAGTGGAGACCCAGTACTTC.

This clonotype has a handful of counts. The chain recombines TRBV2 with TRBJ2-1; D gene uncertain. V was clipped by 4 bases and J by 6 bases, with 7 bases between them. The CDR3 has 12 amino acids. The germline V gene encodes CDR1 SNHLY and CDR2 FYNNEI. The CDR3 reads CASSANSNEQFF. The CDR3 region has the DNA TGTGCCAGCAGTGCTAACAGCAATGAGCAGTTCTTC.

This clonotype is a singleton in its sample. The junction departs from the called germline gene at one end, perhaps through a read error. J is TRBJ1-5 and V is TRBV2; TRBD1 might be the D (6 bases). CDR1 and CDR2 (germline): SNHLY, FYNNEI. The CDR3 contains 14 residues. CDR3: CVSSLMDRNQPQHF. DNA of the CDR3: TGTGTCAGCAGTTTAATGGACAGAAATCAGCCCCAGCATTTT.

The J gene is TRBJ2-3, the V gene TRBV14, with TRBD2 matching 13 bases. Trimming at V came to 4 bases and at J to 4 bases, leaving 5 bases not matched to a gene. The CDR3 runs to 16 residues. Germline loops: CDR1 SGHDN, CDR2 FVKESK. Here the CDR3 DNA reads TGTGCCAGCAGCCTCGGACTAGCGGGGGCCCCAGATACGCAGTATTTT. Encoded protein: CASSLGLAGAPDTQYF.

This clonotype was counted a single time. V and J are TRBV6-1 and TRBJ2-7; TRBD2 agrees at 8 bases. With 5 bases clipped from V and 6 bases from J, the junction kept 6 bases outside the gene matches. The CDR3 consists of 13 residues. CDR1 and CDR2 from the germline V gene are MNHNS and SASEGT. The CDR3 protein is CASSRGGGGEQYF. The CDR3 DNA sequence: TGTGCCAGCAGTCGGGGGGGGGGAGGCGAGCAGTACTTC.

The chain is built from TRBV28 and TRBJ1-4; TRBD1 agrees at 7 bases. The CDR3 consists of 15 residues. From germline, CDR1 is MDHEN and CDR2 SYDVKM. V lost 5 bases, J lost 5 bases, and 8 bases stayed unmatched. The CDR3 sequence: CASSHNRGLNEKLFF. Written as DNA, the CDR3 is TGTGCCAGCAGTCACAACAGGGGTCTGAATGAAAAACTGTTTTTT. Combining the CDR3 with reference TRBV28 and TRBJ1-4 gives the whole variable domain DVKVTQSSRYLVKRTGEKVFLECVQDMDHENMFWYRQDPGLGLRLIYFSYDVKMKEKGDIPEGYSVSREKKERFSLILESASTNQTSMYLCASSHNRGLNEKLFFGSGTQLSVL.

V usage is TRBV5-1 and J usage is TRBJ1-1; D gene ambiguous. The germline gives CDR1 SGHRS, CDR2 YFSETQ. V lost 1 base and J 1 base, leaving 11 bases between the germline ends. The CDR3 contains 15 residues. The CDR3 bases are TGCGCCAGCAGCTTGTCCGGAAGCACGAACACTGAAGCTTTCTTT. Residues: CASSLSGSTNTEAFF.

The sample holds a few counts of this clonotype. V and J are TRBV7-9 and TRBJ2-7; D possibly corresponds to TRBD1 (5 bases). The V gene's germline CDR1 is SEHNR and CDR2 FQNEAQ (reference sequence). With 5 bases removed from V and 6 bases from J, the gap between germline ends came to 11 bases. The CDR3 runs to 12 residues. The CDR3 region is CASSPDIAEQYF. CDR3 bases: TGTGCCAGCAGCCCGGACATAGCCGAGCAGTACTTC.

This chain links TRBV2 with TRBJ1-5, with 9 bases lining up with TRBD1. Germline loops: CDR1 SNHLY, CDR2 FYNNEI. CDR3 length equals 15 residues. V lost 7 bases to trimming and J lost 4 bases; unmatched junction nucleotides: 8. CDR3 amino acids: CASIPDRGGNQPQHF. CDR3 nucleotides: TGTGCCAGCATTCCGGACAGGGGAGGGAATCAGCCCCAGCATTTT.

This chain uses TRBV6-6 with TRBJ2-7; TRBD1 matches at 7 bases. CDR1 and CDR2 from the germline V gene are MNHNY and SVGAGI (reference sequence). The ends lost 0 bases at V and 1 base at J; junction bases unmatched: 6. This CDR3 has 16 residues. For the CDR3, the DNA is TGTGCCAGCAGTTACTCGAGAAGCAGGGGGTCCTACGAGCAGTACTTC. As protein: CASSYSRSRGSYEQYF.

The chain joins TRBV3-1 to TRBJ2-7; TRBD2 matches at 7 bases. The CDR3 is 15 amino acids. J gave up 7 bases and V 6 bases, and 15 bases lay outside the gene matches. Germline V gene sequence: CDR1 LGHDT, CDR2 YNNKEL (reference sequence). CDR3 DNA: TGTGCCAGCAGTTACGCTAGCGGTGGTCAAGGGGAGCAGTACTTC. Amino acids: CASSYASGGQGEQYF.

This clonotype was seen a handful of times. The rearrangement links TRBV7-6 to TRBJ2-1; no clear D. V was trimmed by 8 bases and J by 0 bases, leaving 14 bases between them. Germline V gene lookup returns CDR1 SGHVS and CDR2 FNYEAQ. There are 15 residues in the CDR3. The CDR3 region has the DNA TGTGCCAGCTTAGGTGGCAGCAGCTCCTACAATGAGCAGTTCTTC. It yields the protein CASLGGSSSYNEQFF.

CDR3 in amino acids: CASSQLGISTGYTF. The CDR3 nucleotides read TGTGCCAGCAGCCAACTGGGAATTTCGACAGGCTACACCTTC. The chain is built from TRBV6-1 and TRBJ1-2; unclear D gene. Germline CDR1 is MNHNS and CDR2 is SASEGT. This CDR3 comprises 14 residues. V was clipped by 6 bases and J by 8 bases, with 19 bases between them.

This clonotype was counted ten times or more. The chain carries TRBV3-1 and TRBJ1-2; a possible D gene is TRBD1 (5 bases). CDR3 length: 18 residues. Germline-derived CDR1 and CDR2 are LGHDT and YNNKEL (reference sequence). V was trimmed by 0 bases and J by 2 bases, leaving 19 bases between them. The CDR3 sequence is CASSQDHSPGLGNYGYTF. CDR3 nucleotide sequence: TGTGCCAGCAGCCAAGATCACTCCCCAGGGCTAGGGAACTATGGCTACACCTTC.

There are a few counts of this clonotype. The V and J genes are TRBV20-1 and TRBJ2-2; 7 bases match TRBD1. This CDR3 region has 15 residues. The germline V gene has CDR1 DFQATT and CDR2 SNEGSKA (reference sequence). V was clipped by 5 bases and J by 1 base; unmatched bases: 7. The CDR3 spells CSAPGQVKNTGELFF. DNA of the CDR3: TGCAGTGCTCCTGGACAGGTGAAGAACACCGGGGAGCTGTTTTTT.

Details on this clonotype: This clone may be a read error of a much larger clone one base away. The J gene is TRBJ2-7, the V gene TRBV20-1; TRBD2 aligns across 7 bases. Germline loops: CDR1 DFQATT, CDR2 SNEGSKA (reference sequence). The CDR3 contains 13 residues. CDR3: CSAKGLLDYEQHF. The CDR3 DNA is TGCAGTGCAAAGGGACTACTCGACTACGAGCAGCACTTC.

The V gene is TRBV28, the J gene TRBJ2-6; D unclear. Germline assignment: CDR1 MDHEN and CDR2 SYDVKM. CDR3 size: 16 residues. The V and J ends lost 3 bases and 2 bases respectively, with 11 bases between them. CDR3 protein: CASSLLTRAGANVLTF. In nucleotides, the CDR3 is TGTGCCAGCAGTTTGCTTACACGGGCTGGGGCCAACGTCCTGACTTTC.

The CDR3 loop reads CASSLPGGGGYTF. The DNA of the CDR3 is TGTGCCAGCAGCTTGCCGGGGGGAGGAGGCTACACCTTC. V usage is TRBV5-8 and J usage is TRBJ1-2; D may be TRBD1 (5 bases). In germline, CDR1 is SGHTS, CDR2 YDEGEE. Trimming left V 1 base short and J 8 bases short, with 12 bases between. The CDR3 consists of 13 residues.

This clonotype was seen only a few times. The chain recombines TRBV12-5 with TRBJ1-1, with D possibly TRBD1 on 6 matching bases. The V end lost 3 bases, the J end lost 1 base, and 15 bases lay between the germline ends. This CDR3 spans 16 amino acids. Germline CDR1 is LGHNT and CDR2 is FRNRAP. The CDR3 sequence is CASGFSPTGANTEAFF. The CDR3 DNA reads as TGTGCTAGTGGTTTTTCCCCGACAGGAGCGAACACTGAAGCTTTCTTT.

The chain links TRBV6-1 to TRBJ1-5; D perhaps matches TRBD1 (6 bases). Germline assignment: CDR1 MNHNS and CDR2 SASEGT. This CDR3 contains 16 residues. Deletions cut 6 bases from V and 0 bases from J, with 15 bases between. In DNA form, the CDR3 reads TGTGCCAGCAGAGTGGGACAAAGATATAGCAATCAGCCCCAGCATTTT. It translates to CASRVGQRYSNQPQHF.

DNA for the CDR3: TGTGCCAGCAGCGTAGTATGGGAGGAGCGCAATCAGCCCCAGCATTTT. Translation: CASSVVWEERNQPQHF. The rearrangement joins TRBV9 to TRBJ1-5; no definite D call. Looked up from germline, CDR1 is SGDLS and CDR2 is YYNGEE. The CDR3 is 16 residues long. Trimming took 0 bases from V and 2 from J, leaving 12 bases between them.

This clonotype occurred many times. V is TRBV2 and J is TRBJ1-4, with no clear D. Germline loops: CDR1 SNHLY, CDR2 FYNNEI. Trimming stripped 1 base from V and 7 bases from J, with 10 bases between. The CDR3 has 14 amino acids. The CDR3 spells CASSEEGRFEKLFF. The CDR3 nucleotides are TGTGCCAGCAGTGAAGAAGGGAGGTTTGAAAAACTGTTTTTT.